This is a list of T cell receptor beta chains from one sample in a study of cytomegalovirus exposure and HLA in healthy donors. Repertoires were generated with immunoSEQ multiplex PCR, while TCRdb's copy carries only in-frame clones and drops some. The profile shows about 170,000 clones, roughly 85% of them singletons. Specimen: PBMCs. The receptor source for this set is a male donor in good health and CMV-seronegative. CDR3s include the opening cysteine and the closing phenylalanine or tryptophan. Each record gives: clone size, V gene, D gene, J gene, CDR3 protein, CDR3 DNA. D genes are given only for firm matches. Size is omitted from some rows. Given values are once, few, many or a class for expanded clones.

size: few; V: TRBV6-6; D: TRBD1; J: TRBJ2-7; CDR3: CASSTTGSLGEQYF; DNA: TGTGCCAGCAGTACGACAGGGTCTTTAGGCGAGCAGTACTTC
size: -; V: TRBV7-9; D: -; J: TRBJ2-7; CDR3: CASSFWSLEQYF; DNA: TGTGCCAGCAGCTTCTGGAGCCTCGAGCAGTACTTC
size: few; V: TRBV2; D: -; J: TRBJ1-5; CDR3: CASSTQGLSQPQHF; DNA: TGTGCCAGCAGTACACAGGGTTTGAGTCAGCCCCAGCATTTT
size: -; V: TRBV5-1; D: TRBD1; J: TRBJ2-5; CDR3: CASSLAGFLDRGQEQYF; DNA: TGCGCCAGCAGCTTGGCCGGTTTTTTGGACAGGGGGCAGGAGCAGTACTTC
size: -; V: TRBV5-4; D: TRBD1; J: TRBJ2-3; CDR3: CASSLGGQVRDTQCF; DNA: TGTGCCAGCAGCTTGGGGGGACAGGTCCGGGATACGCAGTGTTTT
size: -; V: TRBV6-5; D: TRBD1; J: TRBJ2-7; CDR3: CASSSGTGYSEQYF; DNA: TGTGCCAGCAGCTCCGGGACAGGGTATAGCGAGCAGTACTTC
size: -; V: TRBV4-1; D: -; J: TRBJ1-1; CDR3: CASSQEMSLNTEAFF; DNA: TGCGCCAGCAGCCAAGAAATGAGTTTGAACACTGAAGCTTTCTTT
size: few; V: TRBV5-1; D: TRBD2; J: TRBJ2-7; CDR3: CASSSLAGGLGEQYF; DNA: TGCGCCAGCAGCTCCCTAGCGGGAGGGCTAGGAGAGCAGTACTTC
size: -; V: TRBV5-8; D: -; J: TRBJ2-5; CDR3: CASRTTTSRQETQYF; DNA: TGTGCCAGCAGGACCACCACTAGCCGCCAAGAGACCCAGTACTTC
size: -; V: TRBV7-9; D: -; J: TRBJ2-2; CDR3: CASRVLGDTNTGELFF; DNA: TGTGCCAGCCGCGTTTTGGGGGACACGAACACCGGGGAGCTGTTTTTT
size: -; V: TRBV28; D: -; J: TRBJ2-5; CDR3: CASSFGEETQYF; DNA: TGTGCCAGCAGTTTCGGGGAAGAGACCCAGTACTTC
size: -; V: TRBV28; D: TRBD1; J: TRBJ1-1; CDR3: CASRASGQGNTEAFF; DNA: TGTGCCAGCAGAGCATCGGGACAGGGCAACACTGAAGCTTTCTTT
size: -; V: TRBV4-2; D: TRBD1; J: TRBJ1-3; CDR3: CASSQDRNRGSSGNTIYF; DNA: TGTGCCAGCAGCCAAGATCGGAACAGGGGGAGCTCTGGAAACACCATATATTTT
size: -; V: TRBV7-3; D: -; J: TRBJ2-3; CDR3: CASSLIGSGASTDTQYF; DNA: TGTGCCAGCAGCTTAATAGGTAGCGGAGCTAGCACAGATACGCAGTATTTT
size: -; V: TRBV7-2; D: -; J: TRBJ2-5; CDR3: CASSLTGSWETQYF; DNA: TGTGCCAGCAGCTTAACCGGGAGTTGGGAGACCCAGTACTTC
size: -; V: TRBV6-6; D: TRBD2; J: TRBJ2-2; CDR3: CASRAGGGAGELFF; DNA: TGTGCCAGCAGGGCGGGGGGGGGAGCCGGGGAGCTGTTTTTT
size: -; V: TRBV28; D: TRBD2; J: TRBJ2-5; CDR3: CASSVYGSSGQETQYF; DNA: TGTGCCAGCTCAGTTTATGGTTCTAGCGGACAAGAGACCCAGTACTTC
size: -; V: TRBV5-4; D: TRBD2; J: TRBJ2-5; CDR3: CASSSGLAEETQYF; DNA: TGTGCCAGCAGCTCGGGACTAGCGGAAGAGACCCAGTACTTC
size: -; V: TRBV27; D: -; J: TRBJ1-1; CDR3: CASSSGRMNTEAFF; DNA: TGTGCCAGCAGTTCCGGCAGGATGAACACTGAAGCTTTCTTT
size: -; V: TRBV18; D: TRBD1; J: TRBJ1-5; CDR3: CASSPTGFRNQPQHF; DNA: TGTGCCAGCTCACCGACAGGGTTTCGCAATCAGCCCCAGCATTTT
size: -; V: TRBV19; D: -; J: TRBJ2-3; CDR3: CASSIEKTDTGTDTQYF; DNA: TGTGCCAGTAGTATAGAGAAGACGGACACCGGCACAGATACGCAGTATTTT
size: -; V: TRBV29-1; D: -; J: TRBJ1-1; CDR3: CSVMGRLNTEAFF; DNA: TGCAGCGTTATGGGCAGACTAAACACTGAAGCTTTCTTT
size: -; V: TRBV6-5; D: TRBD1; J: TRBJ1-5; CDR3: CASSQNTGGSQPQHF; DNA: TGTGCCAGCAGTCAAAATACAGGGGGTTCTCAGCCCCAGCATTTT
size: -; V: TRBV19; D: TRBD2; J: TRBJ2-2; CDR3: CASSRMTSGRVSGELFF; DNA: TGTGCCAGTAGTAGAATGACTAGCGGGAGGGTATCCGGGGAGCTGTTTTTT
size: -; V: TRBV9; D: TRBD2; J: TRBJ2-7; CDR3: CASSVLAGGPGEQYF; DNA: TGTGCCAGCAGCGTTCTAGCGGGAGGGCCGGGCGAGCAGTACTTC
size: -; V: TRBV5-1; D: -; J: TRBJ1-3; CDR3: CASSLAGAGAGNTIYF; DNA: TGCGCCAGCAGCTTGGCCGGGGCAGGGGCTGGAAACACCATATATTTT
size: once; V: TRBV29-1; D: TRBD1; J: TRBJ2-2; CDR3: CSASQGAAGELFF; DNA: TGCTCTGCATCTCAGGGGGCGGCCGGGGAGCTGTTTTTT
size: -; V: TRBV6-5; D: -; J: TRBJ2-2; CDR3: CASSYNPGTATGELFF; DNA: TGTGCCAGCAGTTACAATCCGGGTACTGCTACCGGGGAGCTGTTTTTT
size: -; V: TRBV30; D: -; J: TRBJ2-1; CDR3: CAWSSIGLNRVSYNEQFF; DNA: TGTGCCTGGAGTTCGATCGGTCTGAACAGAGTTTCCTACAATGAGCAGTTCTTC
size: -; V: TRBV9; D: -; J: TRBJ2-3; CDR3: CASSENIIGGSTDTQYF; DNA: TGTGCCAGCAGCGAAAATATTATCGGCGGGAGCACAGATACGCAGTATTTT
size: once; V: TRBV25-1; D: -; J: TRBJ1-5; CDR3: CASSERAQGGFQPQHF; DNA: TGTGCCAGCAGTGAGAGAGCACAGGGTGGCTTTCAGCCCCAGCATTTT
size: once; V: TRBV9; D: TRBD1; J: TRBJ1-1; CDR3: CASSARDSANTEAFF; DNA: TGTGCCAGCAGCGCCCGGGACAGCGCTAACACTGAAGCTTTCTTT
size: -; V: TRBV7-2; D: -; J: TRBJ1-6; CDR3: CASSLMGQGLGPLHF; DNA: TGTGCCAGCAGCTTAATGGGGCAGGGGCTGGGGCCCCTCCACTTT
size: -; V: TRBV11-2; D: TRBD1; J: TRBJ2-7; CDR3: CASSSTGTFSYEQYF; DNA: TGTGCCAGCAGTTCGACAGGGACATTTTCCTACGAGCAGTACTTC
size: few; V: TRBV4-2; D: -; J: TRBJ2-3; CDR3: CASSQEGGPGDTQYF; DNA: TGTGCCAGCAGCCAAGAAGGAGGCCCCGGGGATACGCAGTATTTT
size: -; V: TRBV2; D: TRBD1; J: TRBJ1-4; CDR3: CASSRQGGREKLFF; DNA: TGTGCCAGCAGTAGACAGGGTGGGAGGGAAAAACTGTTTTTT
size: -; V: TRBV7-3; D: -; J: TRBJ2-2; CDR3: CASSPVKGGTANTGELFF; DNA: TGTGCCAGCAGCCCCGTCAAGGGCGGGACAGCGAACACCGGGGAGCTGTTTTTT
size: -; V: TRBV7-8; D: -; J: TRBJ1-5; CDR3: CASSLERGFNQPQHF; DNA: TGTGCCAGCAGCTTAGAACGGGGGTTCAATCAGCCCCAGCATTTT
size: -; V: TRBV15; D: -; J: TRBJ1-2; CDR3: CATSKRDGGYTF; DNA: TGTGCCACCAGCAAGCGGGATGGTGGCTACACCTTC
size: -; V: TRBV27; D: -; J: TRBJ2-1; CDR3: CASSLAGTYNEQFF; DNA: TGTGCCAGCAGTTTAGCGGGGACCTACAATGAGCAGTTCTTC
size: -; V: TRBV9; D: -; J: TRBJ1-5; CDR3: CASSVGTRDQPQHF; DNA: TGTGCCAGCAGCGTAGGGACTAGAGATCAGCCCCAGCATTTT
size: -; V: TRBV2; D: TRBD1; J: TRBJ1-3; CDR3: CASSRQGFSFRNTIYF; DNA: TGTGCCAGCAGCAGACAGGGGTTCTCTTTTAGAAACACCATATATTTT
size: -; V: TRBV30; D: -; J: TRBJ1-1; CDR3: CAWRDFRGQTYLNTEAFF; DNA: TGTGCCTGGAGGGACTTTAGAGGACAGACCTATTTGAACACTGAAGCTTTCTTT
size: once; V: TRBV7-9; D: -; J: TRBJ2-2; CDR3: CASSLGQIGELFF; DNA: TGTGCCAGTTCCCTTGGGCAAATCGGGGAGCTGTTTTTT
size: -; V: TRBV6-5; D: TRBD1; J: TRBJ2-7; CDR3: CASSWGQGNYEQYF; DNA: TGTGCCAGCAGTTGGGGACAGGGGAACTACGAGCAGTACTTC
size: once; V: TRBV6-1; D: TRBD1; J: TRBJ2-1; CDR3: CASSEGQGMGVGQFF; DNA: TGTGCCAGCAGTGAAGGACAGGGTATGGGAGTCGGGCAGTTCTTC
size: -; V: TRBV6-5; D: -; J: TRBJ2-7; CDR3: CASSYSQTLGYEQYF; DNA: TGTGCCAGCAGTTACTCGCAAACACTAGGCTACGAGCAGTACTTC
size: -; V: TRBV6-1; D: -; J: TRBJ1-5; CDR3: CASSEALLGVHQPQHF; DNA: TGTGCCAGCAGTGAAGCGCTTCTAGGGGTTCATCAGCCCCAGCATTTT
size: -; V: TRBV19; D: TRBD1; J: TRBJ2-2; CDR3: CASTKDRVHTGELFF; DNA: TGTGCCAGTACCAAGGACAGGGTCCATACCGGGGAGCTGTTTTTT
size: few; V: TRBV11-1; D: TRBD1; J: TRBJ2-7; CDR3: CASSLGDSNYEQYF; DNA: TGTGCCAGCAGCTTAGGGGACAGCAACTACGAGCAGTACTTC
size: few; V: TRBV2; D: TRBD1; J: TRBJ1-1; CDR3: CASSRDRNTEAFF; DNA: TGTGCCAGCTCCCGGGACAGGAACACTGAAGCTTTCTTT
size: -; V: TRBV5-5; D: TRBD1; J: TRBJ1-1; CDR3: CASSLWTGENTEAFF; DNA: TGTGCCAGCAGCTTGTGGACAGGAGAGAACACTGAAGCTTTCTTT
size: -; V: TRBV4-1; D: -; J: TRBJ1-1; CDR3: CASSRGFNTEAFF; DNA: TGCGCCAGCTCTCGGGGGTTTAACACTGAAGCTTTCTTT